Listed here is a single T cell receptor beta chain. Its target is not known. The data derive from a study of T-cell memory formation after mild COVID-19. Across the study: Largely, TCR clusters stayed within a single donor.

Whole-study findings and limits: Several responding clones turned up in pre-infection memory, indicating that cross-reactive memory may have taken part. Nothing confirmed that second-wave clones peaking on day 37 were specific for SARS-CoV-2.

The germline V gene encodes CDR1 SGHTA and CDR2 FQGNSA. Unmatched junction bases numbered 8, after V lost 5 bases and J lost 8 bases. The CDR3 is 15 amino acids. The 5'RACE method, run with constant-segment primers, produced TCR alpha and TCR beta cDNA libraries (carrying sample barcodes and UMIs). TCRdb independently ran MiXCR on the 5' RACE reads; one entry per CDR3 protein. The sample holds about half a million distinct CDR3 sequences, roughly 18% seen once. V usage is TRBV7-2 and J usage is TRBJ1-4; 10 bases fit TRBD1. This TCR came from an adult woman who had mild COVID-19 (a few samples of this study predate the infection). Cell type and time point are not known. The sample consisted of PBMCs or a T cell subset sorted from them (not recorded which). The CDR3 region has the DNA TGTGCCAGCAGCACCCGACAGGGGGCGTCAGAAAAACTGTTTTTT. Protein product: CASSTRQGASEKLFF.